Below, 27 T cell receptor beta chains from the same sample are listed, as sequenced in a study of regulatory T cells in long-lasting Graves disease. To make TCR beta libraries, researchers used iRepertoire HTBI primers and Arm-PCR of CDR3 regions. TCRdb re-analysed the multiplex PCR reads in MiXCR, keeping a single row per CDR3 protein. There are approximately 350,000 distinct CDR3 sequences in the sample; approximately 15% occur only once, and around 27% lies in the top ten. Time point in this sample: newly diagnosed GD, antithyroid drugs for less than 3 months. Isolated PBMC RNA provided the starting material for the TCR library. The same specimen was also included in a second study, on T cells in Graves' hyperthyroidism and ophthalmopathy.

The starting material was peripheral blood mononuclear cells (PBMCs), obtained at new diagnosis, from a patient treated with antithyroid drugs. These receptors all come from a man aged 35 to 55 with Graves disease.

The sample holds many counts of this clonotype. J is TRBJ2-1 and V is TRBV30; D is unresolved. Germline V lookup: CDR1 GTSNPN, CDR2 SVGIG (reference sequence). The CDR3 is 12 amino acids. V lost 1 base to trimming and J lost 12 bases, with 13 bases between them. The CDR3 loop is CAWSGGVPRQFF. The CDR3 DNA reads TGTGCCTGGAGTGGTGGGGTCCCGAGGCAGTTCTTC.

J is TRBJ1-2 and V is TRBV7-3; 8 positions agree with TRBD1. V was clipped by 5 bases and J by 6 bases; unmatched bases: 5. This CDR3 spans 13 amino acids. Germline CDR1 is SGHTA and CDR2 is FQGTGA. CDR3 DNA sequence: TGTGCCAGCAGCCCGGACAGGGTAAATGGCTACACCTTC. Translated: CASSPDRVNGYTF.

This clonotype was detected many times. J is TRBJ1-4 and V is TRBV2, with unresolved D. Germline CDR1 SNHLY, CDR2 FYNNEI. The CDR3 covers 13 residues. Trimming stripped 2 bases from V and 8 bases from J, with 9 bases between. CDR3 in DNA: TGTGCCAGCAGTGAACGGCAGAAAGAAAAACTGTTTTTT. It encodes CASSERQKEKLFF.

This clonotype was counted at least ten times. At one end, the junction sequence differs from germline, possibly due to a read error. The rearrangement links TRBV28 to TRBJ2-3; maybe TRBD2 (6 bases). There are 13 residues in the CDR3. The germline gives CDR1 MDHEN, CDR2 SYDVKM. Here the CDR3 DNA reads TGTGCCAGCAGCGGGGGTGTGGCGTTTGGGCAGTACTTT. This codes for CASSGGVAFGQYF.

This clonotype was detected only a few times. V is TRBV12-3 or TRBV12-4 and J is TRBJ1-2; 9 positions match TRBD1. V gave up 1 base and J gave up 4 bases; unmatched junction bases: 7. There are 16 residues in the CDR3. The CDR3 coding sequence is TGTGCCAGCAGTTTAGACATAAGGACAGGGGTCTATGGCTACACCTTC. Protein product: CASSLDIRTGVYGYTF.

This clonotype occurred many times. The chain links TRBV9 to TRBJ1-2, with D tentatively TRBD1 (6 bases). CDR1 and CDR2 from the germline V gene are SGDLS and YYNGEE. V lost 4 bases, J lost 3 bases, and 16 bases lay in between. The length of the CDR3 is 15 residues. CDR3 bases: TGTGCCAGCAGCCTCATGATGGGGGCCTACTATGGCTACACCTTC. It translates to CASSLMMGAYYGYTF.

This clonotype was seen many times. The chain carries TRBV20-1 and TRBJ2-1, with a weak D call TRBD2 (6 bases). V dropped 4 bases and J dropped 12 bases, with 19 bases sitting between them. The V gene's germline CDR1 is DFQATT and CDR2 SNEGSKA (reference sequence). This CDR3 contains 13 residues. The CDR3 protein is CSATVPGLERQFF. In DNA, the CDR3 is TGCAGTGCTACCGTCCCGGGACTTGAACGGCAGTTCTTC.

The table lists this clonotype with many counts. The V and J genes are TRBV3-1 and TRBJ2-7; D might be TRBD1 (7 bases). Germline CDR1 and CDR2: LGHDT and YNNKEL (reference sequence). V was shortened by 6 bases and J by 0 bases, with 12 bases between the two germline ends. The CDR3 consists of 14 residues. The CDR3 loop reads CASSVQGGSYEQYF. CDR3 DNA sequence: TGTGCCAGCAGTGTTCAGGGGGGCTCCTACGAGCAGTACTTC.

This clonotype was counted ten times or more. The rearrangement uses TRBV9 and TRBJ1-1; 7 bases match TRBD1. Germline CDR1 reads SGDLS; CDR2 reads YYNGEE. Losses at the gene ends were 4 bases for V and 1 base for J; bases not matched to a gene: 4. CDR3 length: 14 residues. The CDR3 is CASSQGVRNTEAFF. The CDR3 DNA reads TGTGCCAGCAGCCAGGGGGTGAGGAACACTGAAGCTTTCTTT.

This rearrangement joins TRBV18 to TRBJ1-4, with D perhaps TRBD1 (5 bases). The CDR3 is 17 residues long. The germline V gene encodes CDR1 KGHSH and CDR2 LQKENI. Trimming took 1 base from V and 5 from J, leaving 17 bases between them. The CDR3 sequence is CASSPQTGGVYNEKLFF. In nucleotides, the CDR3 is TGTGCCAGCTCACCACAAACCGGGGGAGTCTACAATGAAAAACTGTTTTTT. Filled out from reference TRBV18 and TRBJ1-4, the complete variable domain reads NAGVMQNPRHLVRRRGQEARLRCSPMKGHSHVYWYRQLPEEGLKFMVYLQKENIIDESGMPKERFSAEFPKEGPSILRIQQVVRGDSAAYFCASSPQTGGVYNEKLFFGSGTQLSVL.

This clonotype has a handful of counts. The rearrangement joins TRBV5-1 to TRBJ2-5; D is tentatively TRBD1 or TRBD2 (5 bases each). This CDR3 comprises 12 residues. Germline V gene lookup returns CDR1 SGHRS and CDR2 YFSETQ. V shed 1 base and J shed 6 bases, with 7 bases lying between them. The chain's CDR3 is CASSLTGQTQYF. In nucleotides, the CDR3 is TGCGCCAGCAGCTTGACGGGGCAGACCCAGTACTTC. The entire variable domain, with the rest obtained from reference TRBV5-1 and TRBJ2-5, is as follows: KAGVTQTPRYLIKTRGQQVTLSCSPISGHRSVSWYQQTPGQGLQFLFEYFSETQRNKGNFPGRFSGRQFSNSRSEMNVSTLELGDSALYLCASSLTGQTQYFGPGTRLLVL.

This clonotype has more than one count but fewer than ten. A read error may be the cause here, since a much bigger clone is one base away. The gene calls are TRBV6-2 or TRBV6-3 and TRBJ2-1, with 8 bases matching TRBD2. Germline V gene data show CDR1 as MNHEY and CDR2 as SVGEGT. The CDR3 runs 18 residues. V trimming: 11 bases; J trimming: 0 bases; junction bases outside the gene matches: 18. The CDR3 bases are TGTGCCTCCAGCGGCGGGCGGGGGGCCGTGAGCTCCTACAATGAGCAGTTCTTC. Encoded protein: CASSGGRGAVSSYNEQFF.

In this sample, this clonotype turned up many times. This chain joins TRBV5-6 and TRBJ1-1; perhaps TRBD1 as D (5 bases). V gave up 4 bases and J gave up 4 bases, with 11 bases separating them. The germline V gene encodes CDR1 SGHDT and CDR2 YYEEEE. There are 13 residues in the CDR3. The CDR3 loop reads CASSTSRGTEAFF. The CDR3, as DNA: TGTGCCAGCAGCACGAGTAGGGGCACTGAAGCTTTCTTT.

The table lists this clonotype with many counts. This sequence joins TRBV6-1 and TRBJ2-7; 10 positions match TRBD1. Germline trimming cut 2 bases from V and 3 bases from J; bases unmatched to any gene: 4. CDR3 size: 15 residues. Germline CDR1 reads MNHNS; CDR2 reads SASEGT. The DNA of the CDR3 is TGTGCCAGCAGTGAATCTCGGACAGGGGGCTACGAGCAGTACTTC. This translates into CASSESRTGGYEQYF.

The table lists this clonotype with many counts. The chain couples TRBV20-1 to TRBJ1-2; D gene unclear. Trimming shortened V by 5 bases and J by 7 bases, and 11 bases separated the two germline ends. The CDR3 is 11 residues long. The V gene's germline CDR1 is DFQATT and CDR2 SNEGSKA (reference sequence). CDR3 nucleotide sequence: TGCAGTGCTTGGATCGAGGGTGGCTACACCTTC. Residues: CSAWIEGGYTF.

This clonotype has only a few counts. The chain has TRBV5-8 and TRBJ2-5; D is ambiguous. CDR1 and CDR2 from the germline V gene are SGHTS and YDEGEE. The CDR3 has 14 amino acids. Trimming removed 1 base at V and 0 bases at J, with 7 bases between. As DNA, the CDR3 is TGTGCCAGCAGCTTGATCGGGTACCAAGAGACCCAGTACTTC. Translated, it gives CASSLIGYQETQYF.

This clonotype was seen many times. The CDR3 DNA is TGTGCCAGCAGTGCTAGCAGCTACAATGAGCAGTTCTTC. Translation: CASSASSYNEQFF. The chain combines TRBV3-1 with TRBJ2-1, with D perhaps TRBD2 (5 bases). V shed 6 bases and J shed 3 bases, with 9 bases lying between them. Germline V lookup: CDR1 LGHDT, CDR2 YNNKEL (reference sequence). CDR3 length: 13 residues.

The chain recombines TRBV11-2 with TRBJ2-1; D is unclear. The CDR3 extends over 15 amino acids. The germline V gene has CDR1 SGHAT and CDR2 FQNNGV. V lost 5 bases and J lost 0, with 11 bases in between. The CDR3 protein is CASSLRVSSYNEQFF. As DNA, the CDR3 is TGTGCCAGCAGCCTACGGGTAAGCTCCTACAATGAGCAGTTCTTC.

This sequence joins TRBV6-1 and TRBJ2-6; TRBD1 matches at 9 bases. The trim removed 6 bases at V and 0 bases at J, leaving 12 bases unmatched. CDR3 size: 19 residues. Germline V lookup: CDR1 MNHNS, CDR2 SASEGT. CDR3 sequence (DNA): TGTGCCAGCAGGCGTCGCGGACAGGGGTCTTTCTCTGGGGCCAACGTCCTGACTTTC. It is translated as CASRRRGQGSFSGANVLTF.

As to this clonotype: A much more abundant neighbour one base away suggests this may be a read error. V is TRBV6-5 and J is TRBJ2-3; D perhaps matches TRBD1 (6 bases). Germline CDR1 and CDR2: MNHEY and SVGAGI. The CDR3 extends over 15 amino acids. V was pared by 4 bases and J by 0 bases, with 11 bases between. The CDR3 nucleotides read TGTGCCAGCAGTTTCAGGGGATCTAGCACAGATACGCAGTATTTT. Protein product: CASSFRGSSTDTQYF.

This clonotype was counted many times. The chain joins TRBV12-3 or TRBV12-4 to TRBJ1-1, with a weak D call TRBD1 (6 bases). CDR3 length equals 15 residues. Trimming pared 5 bases from V and 4 bases from J, leaving 17 bases between. CDR3 nucleotides: TGTGCCAGCAGTCATACCGACAGGCGGAGCACTGAAGCTTTCTTT. Its translation is CASSHTDRRSTEAFF.

The V call is TRBV7-2, the J call TRBJ1-4; D not certain. Per the germline V gene, CDR1 is SGHTA and CDR2 is FQGNSA. The CDR3 is 15 amino acids. V lost 3 bases and J lost 4, with 12 bases in between. CDR3 in DNA: TGTGCCAGCAGCTTTTCAGGAAACTATAATGAAAAACTGTTTTTT. The encoded protein is CASSFSGNYNEKLFF.

This clonotype was picked up many times. This chain uses TRBV7-7 with TRBJ2-5; TRBD1 agrees at 9 bases. Germline V gene lookup returns CDR1 SSHAT and CDR2 FNYEAQ (reference sequence). Trimming took 1 base from V and 1 from J; bases not matched to a gene: 4. The CDR3 extends over 16 amino acids. DNA of the CDR3: TGTGCCAGCAGCTTAGGGACAGGGGCCTTCCAAGAGACCCAGTACTTC. Its translation is CASSLGTGAFQETQYF.

The chain is built from TRBV12-3 or TRBV12-4 and TRBJ2-2, with 7 positions matching TRBD1. With V trimmed by 6 bases and J by 6 bases, 4 bases remained unmatched. This CDR3 has 13 residues. CDR3 coding DNA: TGTGCCAGCAGGTCAGGGGGTCCCGGGGAGCTGTTTTTT. Translation gives CASRSGGPGELFF.

In this sample, this clonotype turned up many times. The chain is built from TRBV5-5 and TRBJ2-5, with 12 bases identical to TRBD2. Germline CDR1 is SGHKS and CDR2 is YYEKEE (reference sequence). The CDR3 contains 16 residues. The junction had 7 bases not matched to a gene; V was cut back by 2 bases and J by 5 bases. CDR3 DNA: TGTGCCAGCAGCTTTGTGCTAGCGGGGGGGCAGGAGACCCAGTACTTC. Translation: CASSFVLAGGQETQYF.

This clonotype was observed many times. This chain connects TRBV20-1 to TRBJ2-7, with TRBD1 matching over 8 bases. Losses at the gene ends were 8 bases for V and 2 bases for J; bases not matched to a gene: 8. The length of the CDR3 is 13 residues. Germline V lookup: CDR1 DFQATT, CDR2 SNEGSKA (reference sequence). Here the CDR3 reads CSTVDRETYEQYF. DNA for the CDR3: TGCAGTACTGTGGACAGGGAAACCTACGAGCAGTACTTC.

In regard to this clonotype: A much larger clone lies one base from this, so it may be a read error. The chain is built from TRBV6-2 or TRBV6-3 and TRBJ1-4; tentative D call: TRBD1 (6 bases). The V gene's germline CDR1 is MNHEY and CDR2 SVGEGT. This CDR3 comprises 16 residues. The CDR3 sequence: CASSLLRGATDEKLFF. In DNA form, the CDR3 reads TGTGCCAGCAGTTTACTCAGGGGAGCAACTGATGAAAAACTGTTTTTT.